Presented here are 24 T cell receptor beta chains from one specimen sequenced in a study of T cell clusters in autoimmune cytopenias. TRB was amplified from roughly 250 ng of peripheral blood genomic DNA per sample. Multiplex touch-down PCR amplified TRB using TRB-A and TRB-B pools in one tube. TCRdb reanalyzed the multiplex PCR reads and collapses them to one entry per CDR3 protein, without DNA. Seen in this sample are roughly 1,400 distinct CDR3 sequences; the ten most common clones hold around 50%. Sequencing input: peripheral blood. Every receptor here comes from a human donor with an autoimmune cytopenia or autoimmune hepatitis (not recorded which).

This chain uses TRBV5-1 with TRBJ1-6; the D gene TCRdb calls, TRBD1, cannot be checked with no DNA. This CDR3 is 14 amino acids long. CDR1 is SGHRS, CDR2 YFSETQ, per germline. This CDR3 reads CASRGTENNSPLHF.

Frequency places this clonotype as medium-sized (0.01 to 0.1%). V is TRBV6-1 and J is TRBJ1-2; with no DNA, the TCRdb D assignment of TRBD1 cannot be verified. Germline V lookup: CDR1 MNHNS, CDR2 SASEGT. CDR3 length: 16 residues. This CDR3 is CASSVLPGQGAPGYTF.

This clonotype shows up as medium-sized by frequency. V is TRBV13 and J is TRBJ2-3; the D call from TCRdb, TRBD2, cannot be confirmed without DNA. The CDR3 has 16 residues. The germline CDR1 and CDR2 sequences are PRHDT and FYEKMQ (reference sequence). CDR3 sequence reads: CASSLLWAESPDTQYF.

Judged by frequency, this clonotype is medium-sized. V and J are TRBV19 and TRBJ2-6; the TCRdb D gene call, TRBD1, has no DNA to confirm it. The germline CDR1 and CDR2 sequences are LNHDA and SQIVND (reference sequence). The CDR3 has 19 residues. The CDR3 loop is CASTTKGGSLTAGANVLTF.

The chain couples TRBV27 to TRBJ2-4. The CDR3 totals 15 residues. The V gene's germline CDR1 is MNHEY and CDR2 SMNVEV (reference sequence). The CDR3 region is CASSLSADGKNIQYF.

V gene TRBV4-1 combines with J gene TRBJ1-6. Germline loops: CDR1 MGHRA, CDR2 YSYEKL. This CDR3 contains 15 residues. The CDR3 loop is CASSQDRHGNSPLHF.

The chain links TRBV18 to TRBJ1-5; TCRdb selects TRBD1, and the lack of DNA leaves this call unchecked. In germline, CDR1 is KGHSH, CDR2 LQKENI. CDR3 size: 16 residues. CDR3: CASSPFPGVGLQPQHF.

This chain's CDR3 is CSATTSGHLYEQYF. The chain joins TRBV20-1 to TRBJ2-7; TCRdb reports TRBD2, a call that lacks DNA to check it against. The CDR3 is 14 amino acids. Germline V CDR1 and CDR2: DFQATT, SNEGSKA (reference sequence).

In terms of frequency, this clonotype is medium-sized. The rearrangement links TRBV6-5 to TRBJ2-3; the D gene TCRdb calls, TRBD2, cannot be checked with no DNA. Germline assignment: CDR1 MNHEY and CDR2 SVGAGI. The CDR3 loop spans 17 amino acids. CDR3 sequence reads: CATQLLAGEISTDTQYF.

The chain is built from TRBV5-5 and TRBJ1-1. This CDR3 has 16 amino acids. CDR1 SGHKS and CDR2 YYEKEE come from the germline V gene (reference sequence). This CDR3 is CASSGRGARLNTEAFF.

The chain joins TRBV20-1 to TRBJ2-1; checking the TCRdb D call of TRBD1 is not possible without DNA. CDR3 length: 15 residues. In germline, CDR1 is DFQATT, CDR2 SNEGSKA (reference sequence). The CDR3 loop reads CSARVGTGRYNEQFF.

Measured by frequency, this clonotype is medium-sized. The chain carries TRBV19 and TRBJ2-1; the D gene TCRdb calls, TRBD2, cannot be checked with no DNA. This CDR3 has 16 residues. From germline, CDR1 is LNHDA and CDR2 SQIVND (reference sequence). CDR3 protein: CASSLAGGLWNNEQFF.

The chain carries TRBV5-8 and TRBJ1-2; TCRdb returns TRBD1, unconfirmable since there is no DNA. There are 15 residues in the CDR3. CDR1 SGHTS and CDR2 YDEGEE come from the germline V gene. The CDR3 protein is CASSLVTGTNYGYTF.

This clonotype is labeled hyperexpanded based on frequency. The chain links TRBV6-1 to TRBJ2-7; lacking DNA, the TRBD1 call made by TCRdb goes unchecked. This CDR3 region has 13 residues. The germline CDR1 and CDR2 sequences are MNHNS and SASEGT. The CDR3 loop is CASSEVPYAEQYF.

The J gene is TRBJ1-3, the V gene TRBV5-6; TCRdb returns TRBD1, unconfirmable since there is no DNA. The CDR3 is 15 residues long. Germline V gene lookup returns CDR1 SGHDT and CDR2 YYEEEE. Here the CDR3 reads CASSQDGGGGNTIYF. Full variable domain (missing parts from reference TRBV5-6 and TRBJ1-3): DAGVTQSPTHLIKTRGQQVTLRCSPKSGHDTVSWYQQALGQGPQFIFQYYEEEERQRGNFPDRFSGHQFPNYSSELNVNALLLGDSALYLCASSQDGGGGNTIYFGEGSWLTVV.

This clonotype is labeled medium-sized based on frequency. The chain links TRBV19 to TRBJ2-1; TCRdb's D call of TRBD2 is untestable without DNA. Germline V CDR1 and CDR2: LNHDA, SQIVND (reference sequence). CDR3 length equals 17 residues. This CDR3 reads CASSYAGVSGSYNEQFF.

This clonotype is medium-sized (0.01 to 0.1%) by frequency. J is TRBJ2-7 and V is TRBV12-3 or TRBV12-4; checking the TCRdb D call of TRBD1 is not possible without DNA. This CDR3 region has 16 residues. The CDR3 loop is CASSPQGTLSTYEQYF.

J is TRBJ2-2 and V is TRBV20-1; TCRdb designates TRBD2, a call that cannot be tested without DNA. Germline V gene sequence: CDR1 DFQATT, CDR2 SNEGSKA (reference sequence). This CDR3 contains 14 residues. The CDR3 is CSARSGVGTGELFF.

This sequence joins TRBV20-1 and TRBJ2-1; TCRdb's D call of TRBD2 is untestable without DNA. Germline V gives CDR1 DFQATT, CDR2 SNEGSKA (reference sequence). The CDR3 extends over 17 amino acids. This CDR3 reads CSARPPSGRAAGNEQFF.

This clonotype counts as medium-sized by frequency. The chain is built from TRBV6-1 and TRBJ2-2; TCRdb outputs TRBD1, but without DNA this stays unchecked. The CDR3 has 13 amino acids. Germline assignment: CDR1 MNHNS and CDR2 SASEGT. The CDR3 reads CASAPGVNGELFF.

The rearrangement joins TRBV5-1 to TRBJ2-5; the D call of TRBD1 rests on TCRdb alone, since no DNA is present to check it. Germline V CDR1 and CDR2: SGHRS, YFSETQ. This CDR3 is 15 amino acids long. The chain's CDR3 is CASSFHGGHKETQYF.

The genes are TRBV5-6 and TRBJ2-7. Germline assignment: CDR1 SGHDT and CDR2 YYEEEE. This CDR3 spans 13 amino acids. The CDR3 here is CASSLPLHYEQYF.

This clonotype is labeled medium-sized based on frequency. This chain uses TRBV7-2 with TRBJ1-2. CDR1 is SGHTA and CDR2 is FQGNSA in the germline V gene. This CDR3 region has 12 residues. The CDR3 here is CASSFLDYGYTF.

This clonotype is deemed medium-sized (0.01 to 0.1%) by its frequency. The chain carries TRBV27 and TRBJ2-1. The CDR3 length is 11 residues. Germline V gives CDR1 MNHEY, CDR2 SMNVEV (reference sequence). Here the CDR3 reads CASSHYNEQFF.